The clone carrying this T cell receptor (beta chain) was observed at least ten times. The sample is drawn from a study of CD8 T cells in ankylosing spondylitis. TCRdb used MiXCR to reprocess the 5' RACE reads, holding one entry per CDR3 protein. This sample has 150,000 to 200,000 distinct CDR3 sequences; roughly 13% occur once, and the top ten carry approximately 11%. V dropped 6 bases and J dropped 5 bases, with 14 bases sitting between them. The V gene's germline CDR1 is MNHEY and CDR2 SVGEGT. The CDR3 is made up of 14 amino acids. This sequence originates from a female donor with ankylosing spondylitis or in good health (not recorded which). The chain has TRBV6-2 or TRBV6-3 and TRBJ1-5, with D tentatively TRBD1 (5 bases). The sample was blood, either unsorted or a sorted T cell fraction (not recorded which). In DNA, the CDR3 is TGTGCCAGCAGATACACAGGTATCGATCAGCCCCAGCATTTT. This translates into CASRYTGIDQPQHF.